This is a list of T cell receptor beta chains from one sample in a study of vaccination effects on CD4 cells after COVID-19. These receptors' targets are unknown. Profiling relied on immunoSEQ multiplex PCR, and the TCRdb table lists in-frame clones only, not all of them. In the table there are tens of thousands of clones, approximately 78% of which are singletons. The specimen comprised CD4+ T cells from PBMCs cultured with HCoV-NL63 spike peptides, sampled before COVID-19 vaccination. Source of these receptors: a human donor who had a prior SARS-CoV-2 infection. The CDR3 runs from the conserved cysteine through the conserved F or W. D genes are given only for firm matches. Where a row states a size, it is once, few, many or the class of an expanded clone; other rows omit it.

clone_size	d_call	v_call	j_call	cdr3_nt	cdr3_aa
NA	NA	TRBV2	TRBJ1-5	TGTGCCAGCAGAGCTCAGGTTTTATCTAGCAATCAGCCCCAGCATTTT	CASRAQVLSSNQPQHF
NA	TRBD1	TRBV5-4	TRBJ2-3	TGTGCCAGCAGCAGAGACAGGGCTCGTGGTACAGATACGCAGTATTTT	CASSRDRARGTDTQYF
few	NA	TRBV5-1	TRBJ1-2	TGCGCCAGCAGCTTGGCGGGGGCAGTATCCAACTATGGCTACACCTTC	CASSLAGAVSNYGYTF
NA	NA	TRBV6-5	TRBJ2-7	TGTGCCAGCACCCCCATGCAGCCCTCCTACGAGCAGTACTTC	CASTPMQPSYEQYF
NA	NA	TRBV24-1	TRBJ2-6	TGTGCCACCAGTGATTCAGGGAGCCCTGGGGCCAACGTCCTGACTTTC	CATSDSGSPGANVLTF
NA	NA	TRBV27	TRBJ1-6	TGTGCCAGCAGTTTTTGGAACGGATCACCCCTCCACTTT	CASSFWNGSPLHF
few	TRBD1	TRBV9	TRBJ2-1	TGTGCCAGCAGCAAGGGACAGGACTACAATGAGCAGTTCTTC	CASSKGQDYNEQFF
NA	NA	TRBV11-3	TRBJ2-7	TGTGCCAGCAGCTCGGGACCATCCTACGAGCAGTACTTC	CASSSGPSYEQYF
NA	NA	TRBV4-1	TRBJ1-2	TGCGCCAGCAGCCAAGTCGCCAGGGAGGATGGCTACACCTTC	CASSQVAREDGYTF
NA	NA	TRBV11-3	TRBJ2-7	TGTGCCAGCAGCTTGAGCTCGGGGCAACGAGCCTACGAGCAGTACTTC	CASSLSSGQRAYEQYF
NA	NA	TRBV5-1	TRBJ2-2	TGCGCCAGCAGCTTTCCGTCGAACACCGGGGAGCTGTTTTTT	CASSFPSNTGELFF
NA	NA	TRBV2	TRBJ2-5	TGTGCCAGCAGTGAGGTTGGGACCATTGGGGAGACCCAGTACTTC	CASSEVGTIGETQYF
NA	TRBD1	TRBV7-2	TRBJ1-2	TGTGCCAGCAGCGCCGCGAGGGGGCTCTACTATGGCTACACCTTC	CASSAARGLYYGYTF
NA	NA	TRBV14	TRBJ2-5	TGTGCCAGCAGCCCCGGGCGACAAGAGACCCAGTACTTC	CASSPGRQETQYF
NA	TRBD2	TRBV5-1	TRBJ2-3	TGCGCCAGCAGCGAAGTAGCGGGGGACCCTCAGGATACGCAGTATTTT	CASSEVAGDPQDTQYF
few	NA	TRBV5-1	TRBJ2-5	TGCGCCAGCAGCTTGTTTCTAGTCGAAGAGACCCAGTACTTC	CASSLFLVEETQYF
once	NA	TRBV6-1	TRBJ1-5	TGTGCCAGCAGTGAACTCAACACAGGCAGCAATCAGCCCCAGCATTTT	CASSELNTGSNQPQHF
NA	NA	TRBV11-3	TRBJ1-2	TGTGCCAGCAGCCCGGGACTGAGGAGGGATGGCTACACCTTC	CASSPGLRRDGYTF
NA	NA	TRBV18	TRBJ1-1	TGTGCCAGCTCACCGAGTATGCGAATCATGAACACTGAAGCTTTCTTT	CASSPSMRIMNTEAFF
few	TRBD1	TRBV5-6	TRBJ1-2	TGTGCCAGCAGCTTGGAAGGGGGCGCCGACTATGGCTACACCTTC	CASSLEGGADYGYTF
many	NA	TRBV7-9	TRBJ1-6	TGTGCCAGCAGCTTAGAACAGTATAATTCACCCCTCCACTTT	CASSLEQYNSPLHF
NA	NA	TRBV4-2	TRBJ1-1	TGTGCCAGCAGCAAAAGTGGTGGGGGGGGGATGAACACTGAAGCTTTCTTT	CASSKSGGGGMNTEAFF
NA	NA	TRBV7-8	TRBJ2-7	TGTGCCAGCAGCTTAGGGAACCTTCAGGGTTCGGAGCAGTACTTC	CASSLGNLQGSEQYF
few	TRBD2	TRBV7-9	TRBJ2-7	TGTGCCAGCAGCTTTGCGGGAGGTCGCGAGCAGTACTTC	CASSFAGGREQYF
once	NA	TRBV7-2	TRBJ2-7	TGTGCCAGCAGCTCCCAGGGTCGTACCCCCTACGAGCAGTACTTC	CASSSQGRTPYEQYF
NA	TRBD2	TRBV20-1	TRBJ2-3	TGCAGTGCTAGTTCATCATTGGGGAGGGCCCCAGATACGCAGTATTTT	CSASSSLGRAPDTQYF
NA	TRBD2	TRBV2	TRBJ2-5	TGTGCCAGCAGTCCCGGGACTAACATGGAGACCCAGTACTTC	CASSPGTNMETQYF
NA	TRBD2	TRBV19	TRBJ2-3	TGTGCCAGTAGATCCCCGGGACTAGCCACAGATACGCAGTATTTT	CASRSPGLATDTQYF
NA	NA	TRBV9	TRBJ2-1	TGTGCCAGCAGCGTAGATGGGGGATACAATGAGCAGTTCTTC	CASSVDGGYNEQFF
NA	NA	TRBV18	TRBJ1-5	TGTGCCAGCTCACCTCAGGGAGGGAATAGCAATCAGCCCCAGCATTTT	CASSPQGGNSNQPQHF
NA	NA	TRBV9	TRBJ2-5	TGTGCCAGCAGCGACGGGCTCCAAGAGACCCAGTACTTC	CASSDGLQETQYF
NA	TRBD1	TRBV6-6	TRBJ1-1	TGTGCCAGCAGTTATTCACAGGGGTCCCCTGAAGCTTTCTTT	CASSYSQGSPEAFF
few	NA	TRBV20-1	TRBJ2-1	TGCAGTGCTAGAGTTAATCTACAGCAGTTCTTC	CSARVNLQQFF
NA	NA	TRBV21-1	TRBJ1-1	TGTGCCAGCAGCAAAAAGGGACAGGGGGCATCCGGGACTGAAGCTTTCTTT	CASSKKGQGASGTEAFF
NA	TRBD1	TRBV11-2	TRBJ2-7	TGTGCCAGCAGCCGGGACAGGGGTTACGAGCAGTACTTC	CASSRDRGYEQYF
once	NA	TRBV14	TRBJ2-3	TGTGCCAGCAGCCAAATTAGCGTGGTGGCAGATACGCAGTATTTT	CASSQISVVADTQYF
NA	TRBD1	TRBV4-1	TRBJ1-5	TGCGCCAGCAGCCAAGGCCCGGGACAGGGCACTAGCAATCAGCCCCAGCATTTT	CASSQGPGQGTSNQPQHF
NA	TRBD1	TRBV6-6	TRBJ2-4	TGTGCCAGCAGAAACAGGGGCTCGCACATTCAGTACTTC	CASRNRGSHIQYF
NA	NA	TRBV5-1	TRBJ2-7	TGCGCCAGCAGCTTGTTTTCAGGTAACTACGAGCAGTACTTC	CASSLFSGNYEQYF
NA	NA	TRBV3-1/TRBV3-2	TRBJ1-5	TGTGCCAGCAGCTTACTCGGGGTGTCGTTTGTCAATTCGCCCCAGCATTTT	CASSLLGVSFVNSPQHF
NA	NA	TRBV6-5	TRBJ1-1	TGTGCCATCGTCGACAGTTCCATGAACACTGAAGCTTTCTTT	CAIVDSSMNTEAFF
NA	TRBD2	TRBV9	TRBJ2-2	TGTGCCAGCAGCTTGGGACTAGCGGGGACCGGGGAGCTGTTTTTT	CASSLGLAGTGELFF
NA	TRBD1	TRBV19	TRBJ1-5	TGTGCCAGTAGCAGAGGACAGGGGGCATTTGGTCAGCCCCAGCATTTT	CASSRGQGAFGQPQHF
NA	TRBD1	TRBV5-1	TRBJ1-2	TGCGCCAGCAGCTTGGACAGGGGAGACTATGGCTACACCTTC	CASSLDRGDYGYTF
NA	NA	TRBV7-3	TRBJ2-5	TGTGCCAGCAGCTTAGGTCCGGGGGTCCAAGAGACCCAGTACTTC	CASSLGPGVQETQYF
NA	NA	TRBV2	TRBJ1-5	TGTGCCAGGGGGCCCAGGGTAGCCCTTGGAAATCAGCCCCAGCATTTT	CARGPRVALGNQPQHF
NA	NA	TRBV11-2	TRBJ2-5	TGTGCCAGCAGCGCATGGGGGTCAGAGACCCAGTACTTC	CASSAWGSETQYF
NA	TRBD1	TRBV10-3	TRBJ1-5	TGTGCCATCAGTGAGGCTAAAGGGACAGGACGAAATCAGCCCCAGCATTTT	CAISEAKGTGRNQPQHF